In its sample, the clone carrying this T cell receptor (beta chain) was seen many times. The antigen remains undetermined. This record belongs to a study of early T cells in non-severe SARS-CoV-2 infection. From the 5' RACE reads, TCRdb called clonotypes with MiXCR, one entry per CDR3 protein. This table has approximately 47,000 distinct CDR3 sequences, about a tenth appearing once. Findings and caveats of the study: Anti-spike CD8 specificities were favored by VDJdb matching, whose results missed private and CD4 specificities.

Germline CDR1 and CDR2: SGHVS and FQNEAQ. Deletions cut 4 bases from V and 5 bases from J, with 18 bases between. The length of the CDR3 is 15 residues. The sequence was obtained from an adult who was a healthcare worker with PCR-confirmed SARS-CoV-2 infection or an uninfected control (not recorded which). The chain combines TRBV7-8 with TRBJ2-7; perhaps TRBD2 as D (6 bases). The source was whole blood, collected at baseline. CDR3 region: CASSSFTSPGDEQYF. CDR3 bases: TGTGCCAGCAGCTCGTTCACTAGCCCCGGGGACGAGCAGTACTTC.